The table lists the clone carrying this TCR beta chain with many counts. Its antigen is still unknown. Other DNA variants within this sample encode the same CDR3. The record originates from a study of beta chain features in type 1 diabetes. The study's findings and limits: Small HLA sub-analyses could not settle whether HLA shapes TCRB rearrangement. In all four CD4+ subsets, TCRB CDR3 length was significantly, moderately reduced in type 1 diabetes.

The V gene's germline CDR1 is SGHTA and CDR2 FQGNSA. V lost 5 bases and J 5 bases, leaving 15 bases between the germline ends. The CDR3 is made up of 14 amino acids. Sequencing targeted expressed TCRB transcripts, as all isolated RNA had been reverse transcribed. The protocol was immunoSEQ multiplex PCR, while the TCRdb copy is restricted to in-frame clones and leaves out a portion. In the table there are 600,000 or so clones, 9.5% to 15% of which are singletons. The specimen was naive CD4+ T cells from blood. The clonotype comes from a man aged 25 to 40 with type 1 diabetes. The chain combines TRBV7-2 with TRBJ2-5; D perhaps matches TRBD2 (5 bases). The CDR3 spells CASSPARAQETQYF. CDR3 DNA sequence: TGTGCCAGCAGCCCCGCGAGGGCGCAGGAGACCCAGTACTTC.